This entry is about one TCR beta chain. The antigen is undetermined. This specimen belongs to a study of post-analysis software for immune sequencing data. Study-level points and caveats: When compared against controls, multiple sclerosis patients showed significantly lower normalized Chao1 diversity.

TCR beta cDNA libraries included unique molecular identifiers. TCRdb recomputed calls from the PCR reads with MiXCR, one row per CDR3 protein. The sample carries about 560,000 distinct CDR3 sequences, 44% recorded once. This TCR came from a girl aged 10 to 17 with multiple sclerosis. Source material: blood.

In nucleotides, the CDR3 is TGTGCCAGCAGCCCCCCGGGAGAGGAACAGACCCAGTACTTC. Amino acids: CASSPPGEEQTQYF. J is TRBJ2-5 and V is TRBV4-2; D is possibly TRBD2 (6 bases). Germline V lookup: CDR1 LGHNA, CDR2 YNFKEQ. Deletions cut 4 bases from V and 6 bases from J, with 15 bases between. This CDR3 spans 14 amino acids.